Each of the 20 T cell receptor beta chains below was sequenced from the same sample in a study of T cell responses to AZD1222 COVID-19 vaccine. Clones were read by immunoSEQ multiplex PCR, and TCRdb kept only the in-frame ones, dropping some. The sample has 100,000 to 150,000 clones; roughly nine tenths are singletons. The starting material was peripheral blood, obtained on day 0 of AZD1222 vaccination. These receptor sequences come from an adult in good health.

The gene calls are TRBV5-1 and TRBJ2-5; no firm D call. CDR3 size: 14 residues. Trimming left V 0 bases short and J 2 bases short, with 8 bases between. The germline V gene encodes CDR1 SGHRS and CDR2 YFSETQ. CDR3 sequence (DNA): TGCGCCAGCAGCTTGGGATTTTTACAAGAGACCCAGTACTTC. Protein sequence: CASSLGFLQETQYF. The full variable domain, with the rest looked up from reference TRBV5-1 and TRBJ2-5, is KAGVTQTPRYLIKTRGQQVTLSCSPISGHRSVSWYQQTPGQGLQFLFEYFSETQRNKGNFPGRFSGRQFSNSRSEMNVSTLELGDSALYLCASSLGFLQETQYFGPGTRLLVL.

The rearrangement joins TRBV2 to TRBJ2-7, with 8 bases matching TRBD1. V was pared by 6 bases and J by 1 base, with 2 bases of the junction left unmatched. In germline, CDR1 is SNHLY, CDR2 FYNNEI. The CDR3 covers 13 residues. DNA of the CDR3: TGTGCCAGCAGGGGGGACAGGTCCTACGAGCAGTACTTC. Translating it yields CASRGDRSYEQYF.

This clone has only one observation. This chain connects TRBV28 to TRBJ2-7, with a possible D match to TRBD1 (6 bases). V was trimmed by 5 bases and J by 2 bases, leaving 16 bases between them. Germline V CDR1 and CDR2: MDHEN, SYDVKM. The CDR3 contains 15 residues. Here the CDR3 reads CASSPPTGDAYEQYF. The CDR3 DNA follows: TGTGCCAGCAGTCCACCGACAGGCGATGCCTACGAGCAGTACTTC.

This chain joins TRBV12-3 or TRBV12-4 and TRBJ1-5, with 9 positions matching TRBD1. This CDR3 contains 13 residues. The V gene end was trimmed by 6 bases and the J gene end by 4 bases; junction bases not matched to a gene: 1. The chain's CDR3 is CASRGTGNQPQHF. The CDR3 DNA follows: TGTGCCAGCAGGGGGACAGGGAATCAGCCCCAGCATTTT.

This chain uses TRBV6-4 with TRBJ2-3; TRBD2 agrees at 12 bases. Looked up from germline, CDR1 is MRHNA and CDR2 is SNTAGT. The CDR3 has 15 amino acids. J gave up 4 bases and V 3 bases, and 2 bases lay outside the gene matches. CDR3 nucleotides: TGTGCCAGCAGTGAACTAGCGGGAGGTGCAGATACGCAGTATTTT. It encodes CASSELAGGADTQYF.

The V call is TRBV12-5, the J call TRBJ2-1; D ambiguous. This CDR3 has 14 amino acids. Trimming cost V 2 bases and J 5 bases, with 10 bases left between them. Germline CDR1 reads LGHNT; CDR2 reads FRNRAP. The CDR3 region is CASGLWQAHNEQFF. DNA of the CDR3: TGTGCTAGTGGTTTGTGGCAAGCCCACAATGAGCAGTTCTTC. Complete variable domain (other parts from reference TRBV12-5 and TRBJ2-1): DARVTQTPRHKVTEMGQEVTMRCQPILGHNTVFWYRQTMMQGLELLAYFRNRAPLDDSGMPKDRFSAEMPDATLATLKIQPSEPRDSAVYFCASGLWQAHNEQFFGPGTRLTVL.

The CDR3 nucleotides are TGTGCCAGCAGCTTGGTTGCACCCAATGAGCAGTTCTTC. Residues: CASSLVAPNEQFF. J is TRBJ2-1 and V is TRBV5-4; D gene unclear. With 0 bases removed from V and 6 bases from J, the gap between germline ends came to 7 bases. The CDR3 covers 13 residues. From germline, CDR1 is SGHNT and CDR2 YYREEE (reference sequence).

The chain combines TRBV6-5 with TRBJ2-5; a weak D match, TRBD1 (5 bases). The CDR3 is 13 residues long. Trimming took off 2 bases at V and 5 bases at J, with 9 bases between the two ends. Germline-derived CDR1 and CDR2 are MNHEY and SVGAGI. This CDR3 reads CASSYPGQETQYF. Here the CDR3 DNA reads TGTGCCAGCAGTTACCCAGGGCAGGAGACCCAGTACTTC.

V gene TRBV4-1 combines with J gene TRBJ1-3; D is unresolved. Germline V gene sequence: CDR1 MGHRA, CDR2 YSYEKL. The CDR3 has 18 amino acids. V lost 3 bases, J lost 0 bases, and 18 bases lay in between. In nucleotides, the CDR3 is TGCGCCAGCAGCCACCCCGGAGACGGGCAGCGCTCTGGAAACACCATATATTTT. Residues: CASSHPGDGQRSGNTIYF.

The chain has TRBV7-9 and TRBJ2-7; 7 nucleotides match TRBD1. The CDR3 is 12 residues long. Unmatched junction bases numbered 4, after V lost 5 bases and J lost 6 bases. Germline lookup yields CDR1 SEHNR and CDR2 FQNEAQ (reference sequence). The CDR3 region is CASSERGPEQYF. CDR3 in DNA: TGTGCCAGCAGCGAAAGGGGGCCCGAGCAGTACTTC.

Here the CDR3 DNA reads TGTGCCAGCAGGACAGGGACGGGGTACTATGGCTACACCTTC. Its translation is CASRTGTGYYGYTF. This chain connects TRBV27 to TRBJ1-2; 7 bases fit TRBD1. The CDR3 consists of 14 residues. Germline V gene sequence: CDR1 MNHEY, CDR2 SMNVEV (reference sequence). After removal of 6 bases from V and 3 bases from J, the junction contained 7 bases not matched to a gene.

The chain couples TRBV19 to TRBJ1-4; D is uncertain. Per the germline V gene, CDR1 is LNHDA and CDR2 is SQIVND (reference sequence). The CDR3 has 17 residues. Trimming removed 3 bases at V and 0 bases at J, with 14 bases between. CDR3 nucleotides: TGTGCCAGTAGTATGTTTCTTGCTGGGGCAACTAATGAAAAACTGTTTTTT. Encoded protein: CASSMFLAGATNEKLFF.

This clone turned up a few times. V usage is TRBV30 and J usage is TRBJ2-7; D gene unclear. The CDR3 totals 12 residues. The germline gives CDR1 GTSNPN, CDR2 SVGIG (reference sequence). V was clipped by 3 bases and J by 2 bases, with 8 bases between them. The CDR3 DNA is TGTGCCTGGAGCCCCGACCCCTACGAGCAGTACTTC. It yields the protein CAWSPDPYEQYF.

V gene TRBV2 combines with J gene TRBJ1-1, with 7 bases that match TRBD1. This CDR3 region has 15 residues. J lost 3 bases, V lost 0 bases, and 4 bases had no gene match. Germline V gene lookup returns CDR1 SNHLY and CDR2 FYNNEI. DNA for the CDR3: TGTGCCAGCAGTGAAGCGGAAGGGGGCTACACTGAAGCTTTCTTT. Residues: CASSEAEGGYTEAFF.

V is TRBV28 and J is TRBJ2-3, with TRBD2 identical over 10 bases. The CDR3 totals 18 residues. With 7 bases clipped from V and 1 base from J, the junction kept 14 bases outside the gene matches. Germline V gene lookup returns CDR1 MDHEN and CDR2 SYDVKM. CDR3 DNA sequence: TGTGCCAGCAAAACTCCACAAGGACTAGCGGTACGCACAGATACGCAGTATTTT. This sequence encodes CASKTPQGLAVRTDTQYF.

This clone was recorded only once. The chain couples TRBV7-3 to TRBJ2-1; a possible D gene is TRBD2 (6 bases). Trimming stripped 1 base from V and 3 bases from J, with 10 bases between. The CDR3 covers 15 residues. CDR1 and CDR2 (germline): SGHTA, FQGTGA. The CDR3 protein is CASSLKGAGYNEQFF. The CDR3, as DNA: TGTGCCAGCAGCTTAAAGGGAGCGGGCTACAATGAGCAGTTCTTC.

This chain uses TRBV9 with TRBJ2-1, with 9 bases identical to TRBD2. The CDR3 length is 17 residues. The junction had 10 bases not matched to a gene; V was cut back by 3 bases and J by 3 bases. The V gene's germline CDR1 is SGDLS and CDR2 YYNGEE. DNA for the CDR3: TGTGCCAGCAGCGAGAGCCCTTCTAGCGGGGACTACAATGAGCAGTTCTTC. Translated: CASSESPSSGDYNEQFF.

This clone was seen only a few times. The V gene is TRBV10-3, the J gene TRBJ2-7; D gene ambiguous. V shed 10 bases and J shed 0 bases, with 13 bases lying between them. This CDR3 has 13 amino acids. CDR1 and CDR2 from the germline V gene are ENHRY and SYGVKD. The CDR3 DNA reads TGTGCCACCTTGAGCGAGGCCTCCTACGAGCAGTACTTC. Residues: CATLSEASYEQYF.

The chain recombines TRBV6-2 or TRBV6-3 with TRBJ2-7, with 8 bases fitting TRBD1. Germline V CDR1 and CDR2: MNHEY, SVGEGT. With V trimmed by 2 bases and J by 5 bases, 11 bases remained unmatched. The CDR3 is 16 amino acids. The CDR3 reads CASSYPKTGVDDEQYF. DNA for the CDR3: TGTGCCAGCAGTTACCCGAAGACAGGGGTGGACGACGAGCAGTACTTC.

The chain joins TRBV25-1 to TRBJ1-6; 7 bases are a match to TRBD1. J lost 5 bases, V lost 0 bases, and 4 bases had no gene match. The germline gives CDR1 MGHDK, CDR2 SYGVNS. This CDR3 is 16 amino acids long. The CDR3 nucleotides are TGTGCCAGCAGTGAATATAGTACAGGGGATAATTCACCCCTCCACTTT. This sequence encodes CASSEYSTGDNSPLHF.